The clone carrying this T cell receptor beta chain was detected once. Its specificity is not known. A much larger clone sits a single nucleotide away, making a read error possible. The length of the CDR3 is 16 residues. Per the germline V gene, CDR1 is WSHSY and CDR2 is SAAADI. The ends lost 0 bases at V and 4 bases at J; junction bases unmatched: 5. This entry comes from a study of T-cell reconstitution after alpha-beta-depleted transplantation in children. Study-level findings and limits: When one year had passed after transplant, most T-cell counts and diversity came from newly produced T cells.

Library preparation (for TCRbeta) was performed with unique molecular identifiers. TCRdb reanalysed the PCR reads using MiXCR and keeps one entry per CDR3 protein. The sample has roughly 200,000 distinct CDR3 sequences; roughly 7.1% are singletons. The sample in question was PBMCs, obtained before TCRalphabeta/CD19-depleted stem cell transplant. The chain links TRBV10-2 to TRBJ2-3; 9 bases line up with TRBD2. This receptor was identified in a boy aged 2 to 10 with acute lymphoblastic leukemia, due to receive a stem cell transplant. CDR3 amino acids: CASSESGSSGADTQYF. CDR3 bases: TGCGCCAGCAGTGAGTCAGGGTCTAGCGGGGCAGATACGCAGTATTTT.